Following are 25 T cell receptor beta chains from one sample sequenced in a study of graft-versus-host responses after intestinal transplantation. These receptors' antigens are unknown. TCRdb keeps only in-frame clones here, not all; method: immunoSEQ multiplex PCR. The table lists around 40,000 clones, approximately 95% of them singletons. Source: unstimulated CD8+ T cells sorted from spleen or lymph node cells, taken before transplant. These receptors were taken from a human donor who was the organ donor for an intestinal transplant.

This chain joins TRBV27 and TRBJ1-6; tentative D call: TRBD1 (5 bases). Germline-derived CDR1 and CDR2 are MNHEY and SMNVEV (reference sequence). V lost 5 bases and J 7 bases, leaving 18 bases between the germline ends. The CDR3 covers 16 residues. CDR3 residues: CASSRIRDGLNSPLHF. In DNA, the CDR3 is TGTGCCAGCAGTCGAATCAGGGACGGCCTGAATTCACCCCTCCACTTT.

The chain is built from TRBV7-2 and TRBJ2-7; the match to TRBD2 covers 8 bases. This CDR3 contains 18 residues. Per germline, CDR1 SGHTA and CDR2 FQGNSA. Trimming cost V 1 base and J 5 bases; bases outside gene matches: 16. The CDR3 region has the DNA TGTGCCAGCAGCTTAGTATCACCCAATCGCGGGGGGACCCACGAGCAGTACTTC. Its translation is CASSLVSPNRGGTHEQYF.

This chain connects TRBV5-1 to TRBJ2-4; 10 bases align to TRBD1. Germline V gives CDR1 SGHRS, CDR2 YFSETQ. Trimming took 5 bases from V and 6 from J; bases not matched to a gene: 11. The CDR3 runs 16 residues. CDR3 DNA: TGCGCCAGCAGTAGAGACAGGGGGCGAATACGAAACATTCAGTACTTC. It is translated as CASSRDRGRIRNIQYF.

The gene calls are TRBV29-1 and TRBJ2-1; D is unclear. Between the trimmed V and J ends, which lost 1 base and 5 bases, there was a span of 6 bases. The CDR3 is made up of 12 amino acids. CDR1 is SQVTM and CDR2 is ANQGSEA in the germline V gene. Here the CDR3 DNA reads TGCAGCGTTGAAGCTCGGGACAATGAGCAGTTCTTC. It yields the protein CSVEARDNEQFF.

The chain couples TRBV2 to TRBJ1-5; D is possibly TRBD1 (5 bases). CDR3 size: 15 residues. CDR1 is SNHLY and CDR2 is FYNNEI in the germline V gene. The ends were cut back, 7 bases at V and 5 bases at J, with 18 bases in the middle. CDR3 loop: CASNRSTEFDQPQHF. DNA for the CDR3: TGTGCCAGCAACCGGTCGACAGAGTTCGATCAGCCCCAGCATTTT.

This chain joins TRBV4-2 and TRBJ2-5, with a possible D match to TRBD2 (5 bases). The CDR3 extends over 15 amino acids. The germline V gene has CDR1 LGHNA and CDR2 YNFKEQ. V was clipped by 3 bases and J by 7 bases, with 18 bases between them. Here the CDR3 DNA reads TGTGCCAGCAGCCAGGATGCGGGCCTCGGGGTGACCCAGTACTTC. This encodes CASSQDAGLGVTQYF.

This sequence joins TRBV18 and TRBJ2-1; no definite D call. Germline V gene sequence: CDR1 KGHSH, CDR2 LQKENI. This CDR3 region has 15 residues. Trimming left V 6 bases short and J 1 base short, with 13 bases between. For the CDR3, the DNA is TGTGCCAGCTCGGACGTGGAGAGTTCCTACAATGAGCAGTTCTTC. Translation gives CASSDVESSYNEQFF.

The chain carries TRBV18 and TRBJ1-5; D is uncertain. The ends were cut back, 1 base at V and 2 bases at J, with 6 bases in the middle. Germline CDR1 reads KGHSH; CDR2 reads LQKENI. This CDR3 has 14 residues. CDR3 amino acids: CASSPRSRNQPQHF. In nucleotides, the CDR3 is TGTGCCAGCTCACCACGGTCCCGCAATCAGCCCCAGCATTTT.

The chain has TRBV14 and TRBJ2-3, with no clear D. The germline V gene has CDR1 SGHDN and CDR2 FVKESK. The CDR3 runs to 14 residues. Trimming took 2 bases from V and 5 from J, leaving 11 bases between them. The CDR3 DNA is TGTGCCAGCAGCCAAACGGGCGGCCTAGATACGCAGTATTTT. Its translation: CASSQTGGLDTQYF.

The chain uses TRBV5-4 and TRBJ2-7, with TRBD2 identical over 9 bases. Trimming took 3 bases from V and 3 from J; bases not matched to a gene: 4. The CDR3 consists of 14 residues. Germline CDR1 reads SGHNT; CDR2 reads YYREEE (reference sequence). CDR3: CASSWGTSLYEQYF. In DNA form, the CDR3 reads TGTGCCAGCAGCTGGGGGACTAGCCTCTACGAGCAGTACTTC.

CDR3 DNA: TGTGCCAGCAGCTTCCGGGGACCCTCCTACAATGAGCAGTTCTTC. As protein: CASSFRGPSYNEQFF. V and J are TRBV7-2 and TRBJ2-1; D tentatively reads TRBD1 or TRBD2 (5 bases each). Trimming pared 3 bases from V and 0 bases from J, leaving 9 bases between. This CDR3 contains 15 residues. CDR1 SGHTA and CDR2 FQGNSA come from the germline V gene.

CDR3 nucleotide sequence: TGTGCCTGGAGTCCCGGGGGCTACGAGCAGTACTTC. Its protein is CAWSPGGYEQYF. V is TRBV30 and J is TRBJ2-7, with TRBD2 as a possible D gene (6 bases). From germline, CDR1 is GTSNPN and CDR2 SVGIG (reference sequence). The CDR3 consists of 12 residues. Between the trimmed V and J ends, which lost 2 bases and 3 bases, there was a span of 8 bases.

This chain connects TRBV4-2 to TRBJ2-3; D call uncertain. Trimming pared 5 bases from V and 0 bases from J, leaving 12 bases between. Germline V gene lookup returns CDR1 LGHNA and CDR2 YNFKEQ. The CDR3 extends over 15 amino acids. CDR3 DNA: TGTGCCAGCAGCTGGACGACATTGAGCACAGATACGCAGTATTTT. Translation gives CASSWTTLSTDTQYF.

This chain connects TRBV7-6 to TRBJ1-5; D is undetermined. CDR3 length: 13 amino acids. Germline CDR1 and CDR2: SGHVS and FNYEAQ. Trimming stripped 1 base from V and 7 bases from J, with 8 bases between. The CDR3 DNA sequence: TGTGCCAGCAGCTTAGGATCAGGACAGCCCCAGCATTTT. It is translated as CASSLGSGQPQHF.

This clone came up once. The V and J genes are TRBV5-4 and TRBJ1-6; no clear D gene. The CDR3 loop spans 14 amino acids. Germline V gene data show CDR1 as SGHNT and CDR2 as YYREEE (reference sequence). Trimming stripped 0 bases from V and 4 bases from J, with 5 bases between. CDR3 amino acids: CASSLEGYNSPLHF. CDR3 nucleotides: TGTGCCAGCAGCTTGGAAGGTTATAATTCACCCCTCCACTTT. Variable domain in full (rest from reference TRBV5-4 and TRBJ1-6): ETGVTQSPTHLIKTRGQQVTLRCSSQSGHNTVSWYQQALGQGPQFIFQYYREEENGRGNFPPRFSGLQFPNYSSELNVNALELDDSALYLCASSLEGYNSPLHFGNGTRLTVT.

The chain is built from TRBV11-2 and TRBJ2-7, with D maybe TRBD1 (6 bases). The CDR3 contains 13 residues. The germline V gene encodes CDR1 SGHAT and CDR2 FQNNGV. Trimming took 7 bases from V and 4 from J, leaving 14 bases between them. The CDR3 region is CASKPGVRYEQYF. The CDR3 bases are TGTGCCAGCAAACCAGGGGTACGTTACGAGCAGTACTTC. Full variable domain (missing parts from reference TRBV11-2 and TRBJ2-7): EAGVAQSPRYKIIEKRQSVAFWCNPISGHATLYWYQQILGQGPKLLIQFQNNGVVDDSQLPKDRFSAERLKGVDSTLKIQPAKLEDSAVYLCASKPGVRYEQYFGPGTRLTVT.

V and J are TRBV9 and TRBJ2-1, with D perhaps assigned TRBD1 or TRBD2 (6 bases each). The CDR3 covers 17 residues. Trimming took 0 bases from V and 1 from J, leaving 14 bases between them. Germline V gene lookup returns CDR1 SGDLS and CDR2 YYNGEE. The CDR3 region has the DNA TGTGCCAGCAGCGTAGAATCGGGGGCCGATTCCTACAATGAGCAGTTCTTC. Translated, it gives CASSVESGADSYNEQFF.

The chain recombines TRBV12-5 with TRBJ1-2, with 9 bases lining up with TRBD1. This CDR3 region has 18 residues. The junction had 17 bases not matched to a gene; V was cut back by 1 base and J by 8 bases. CDR1 is LGHNT, CDR2 FRNRAP, per germline. The chain's CDR3 is CASGLETRDRVFLGGYTF. The CDR3 DNA reads TGTGCTAGTGGTTTGGAAACCCGGGACAGGGTTTTTCTTGGGGGCTACACCTTC.

This chain links TRBV30 with TRBJ2-4; TRBD1 matches at 10 bases. The germline V gene has CDR1 GTSNPN and CDR2 SVGIG (reference sequence). V lost 4 bases and J lost 1; bases outside the gene matches: 13. The CDR3 is made up of 18 amino acids. In DNA, the CDR3 is TGTGCCTGGAAGCAAATCGGGGACAGGGGAGAGGCCAAAAACATTCAGTACTTC. Translation gives CAWKQIGDRGEAKNIQYF.

This clone was recorded only once. The chain links TRBV19 to TRBJ2-7; TRBD1 matches at 9 bases. With 5 bases clipped from V and 3 bases from J, the junction kept 14 bases outside the gene matches. Germline values: CDR1 LNHDA, CDR2 SQIVND (reference sequence). The CDR3 is made up of 17 amino acids. The CDR3 loop reads CASSSHESRTGDYEQYF. As DNA, the CDR3 is TGTGCCAGTAGTTCCCACGAAAGCCGGACAGGGGACTACGAGCAGTACTTC.

V gene TRBV5-4 combines with J gene TRBJ2-5; 12 positions match TRBD1. Trimming at V came to 1 base and at J to 5 bases, leaving 3 bases not matched to a gene. CDR1 and CDR2 (germline): SGHNT, YYREEE (reference sequence). The CDR3 runs 15 residues. The CDR3: CASSLLGQGAETQYF. CDR3 nucleotides: TGTGCCAGCAGCTTGCTGGGACAGGGGGCGGAGACCCAGTACTTC.

This rearrangement joins TRBV27 to TRBJ1-1; D gene ambiguous. The germline CDR1 and CDR2 sequences are MNHEY and SMNVEV (reference sequence). Trimming took off 4 bases at V and 1 base at J, with 7 bases between the two ends. The CDR3 consists of 13 residues. In DNA, the CDR3 is TGTGCCAGCAGTTCCCTAGCGAACACTGAAGCTTTCTTT. Amino acid sequence: CASSSLANTEAFF.

The chain has TRBV5-6 and TRBJ2-2; D gene uncertain. The CDR3 covers 13 residues. V shed 0 bases and J shed 4 bases, with 4 bases lying between them. Germline-derived CDR1 and CDR2 are SGHDT and YYEEEE. In nucleotides, the CDR3 is TGTGCCAGCAGCTTGGAGGTCACCGGGGAGCTGTTTTTT. It encodes CASSLEVTGELFF.

The chain recombines TRBV9 with TRBJ1-3; D remains ambiguous. Trimming shortened V by 0 bases and J by 3 bases, and 10 bases separated the two germline ends. The CDR3 is 15 amino acids. CDR1 is SGDLS and CDR2 is YYNGEE in the germline V gene. The CDR3 region is CASSVGSGSGNTIYF. The CDR3 DNA reads as TGTGCCAGCAGCGTAGGGTCCGGGAGTGGAAACACCATATATTTT.

The sample holds one count of this clone. The V and J genes are TRBV6-5 and TRBJ1-2, with D tentatively TRBD1 (6 bases). Trimming left V 0 bases short and J 6 bases short, with 17 bases between. The CDR3 has 16 amino acids. CDR1 and CDR2 from the germline V gene are MNHEY and SVGAGI. The CDR3 sequence is CASSYSLRGIVDGYTF. In DNA, the CDR3 is TGTGCCAGCAGTTACTCTCTAAGGGGGATTGTCGATGGCTACACCTTC.